These 14 T cell receptor beta chains were all obtained from the same sample, sequenced in a study of PD-1 blockade in classical Hodgkin lymphoma. In every patient, relapse followed autologous stem cell transplantation, while exposure to brentuximab vedotin differed. Purified CD4+ T cells were obtained from thawed PBMCs through magnetic negative selection. Profiling relied on immunoSEQ multiplex PCR, and the TCRdb table lists in-frame clones only, not all of them. The sample holds several thousand clones, approximately 81% seen once. This sample comprised CD4+ T cells from blood, obtained at baseline. Source of these receptors: a human donor with classical Hodgkin lymphoma.

This chain joins TRBV6-5 and TRBJ1-5; D uncertain. The germline V gene has CDR1 MNHEY and CDR2 SVGAGI. The V end was cut by 5 bases, the J end by 6 bases, with 5 bases between. This CDR3 has 11 residues. The CDR3 sequence is CASSEGQPQHF. In DNA form, the CDR3 reads TGTGCCAGCAGTGAAGGTCAGCCCCAGCATTTT.

On this clone: An end of the junction does not agree with germline; a read error may underlie this. The chain uses TRBV7-7 and TRBJ2-5; 7 nucleotides line up with TRBD2. CDR1 and CDR2 (germline): SSHAT, FNYEAQ (reference sequence). CDR3 length equals 15 residues. The chain's CDR3 is CASSPQWGGQETQYF. The CDR3 DNA follows: TGTGCTAGCAGCCCCCAGTGGGGGGGTCAAGAGACCCAGTACTTC.

In its sample, this clone was seen a few times. V is TRBV7-6 and J is TRBJ2-5; D remains unclear. The germline CDR1 and CDR2 sequences are SGHVS and FNYEAQ. This CDR3 comprises 12 residues. Deletions cut 5 bases from V and 5 bases from J, with 9 bases between. CDR3 coding DNA: TGTGCCAGCAGCCCGGCCGTGGAGACCCAGTACTTC. Amino acids: CASSPAVETQYF.

This clone has only a few counts. The chain uses TRBV11-3 and TRBJ1-5; D ambiguous. Germline V lookup: CDR1 SGHNT, CDR2 YENEEA. Trimming took 3 bases from V and 8 from J, leaving 11 bases between them. The CDR3 runs 13 residues. CDR3 in amino acids: CASSFPLAKPQHF. DNA of the CDR3: TGTGCCAGCAGCTTTCCCTTGGCTAAGCCCCAGCATTTT.

This clone was seen a handful of times. The genes are TRBV28 and TRBJ1-4; 7 bases align to TRBD1. V trimming: 6 bases; J trimming: 5 bases; junction bases outside the gene matches: 6. Germline V gene sequence: CDR1 MDHEN, CDR2 SYDVKM. CDR3 length equals 14 residues. The CDR3 sequence: CASSPGGWNEKLFF. The CDR3 coding sequence is TGTGCCAGCAGCCCAGGGGGTTGGAATGAAAAACTGTTTTTT. The variable domain in full, with the rest retrieved from reference TRBV28 and TRBJ1-4, is DVKVTQSSRYLVKRTGEKVFLECVQDMDHENMFWYRQDPGLGLRLIYFSYDVKMKEKGDIPEGYSVSREKKERFSLILESASTNQTSMYLCASSPGGWNEKLFFGSGTQLSVL.

This clone came up once. The chain joins TRBV2 to TRBJ2-3; the D gene is possibly TRBD1 (5 bases). The V gene lost 7 bases and the J gene lost 0 bases, with 17 bases spanning the gap. The V gene's germline CDR1 is SNHLY and CDR2 FYNNEI. The CDR3 totals 16 residues. The CDR3 loop reads CASTRSGSPSTDTQYF. CDR3 DNA: TGTGCCAGCACCCGTTCAGGGTCACCAAGCACAGATACGCAGTATTTT. Full variable domain (outside the CDR3, taken from reference TRBV2 and TRBJ2-3): EPEVTQTPSHQVTQMGQEVILRCVPISNHLYFYWYRQILGQKVEFLVSFYNNEISEKSEIFDDQFSVERPDGSNFTLKIRSTKLEDSAMYFCASTRSGSPSTDTQYFGPGTRLTVL.

The chain uses TRBV4-3 and TRBJ2-7; D remains unclear. Germline V gene data show CDR1 as LGHNA and CDR2 as YSLEER. Trimming pared 0 bases from V and 0 bases from J, leaving 9 bases between. The CDR3 is 15 amino acids. The CDR3 sequence is CASSQDIGSSYEQYF. The CDR3 nucleotides are TGCGCCAGCAGCCAAGATATAGGCAGCTCCTACGAGCAGTACTTC.

The chain carries TRBV30 and TRBJ2-7; D may be TRBD1 or TRBD2 (5 bases each). This CDR3 is 14 amino acids long. Trimming cost V 5 bases and J 2 bases, with 16 bases left between them. Germline V gene data show CDR1 as GTSNPN and CDR2 as SVGIG (reference sequence). CDR3 sequence (DNA): TGTGCCTGGGCACGGGGCGGGTCCGCCTACGAGCAGTACTTC. This sequence encodes CAWARGGSAYEQYF.

This chain joins TRBV18 and TRBJ1-4, with D perhaps TRBD1 (6 bases). The CDR3 is 15 residues long. The V gene lost 3 bases and the J gene lost 3 bases, with 11 bases spanning the gap. Germline lookup yields CDR1 KGHSH and CDR2 LQKENI. Written as DNA, the CDR3 is TGTGCCAGCTCACCGAACGCAGGGGCTAATGAAAAACTGTTTTTT. Translated, it gives CASSPNAGANEKLFF.

V gene TRBV4-3 combines with J gene TRBJ1-6; D is possibly TRBD1 (5 bases). The CDR3 contains 17 residues. Germline CDR1 reads LGHNA; CDR2 reads YSLEER. V was trimmed by 0 bases and J by 0 bases, leaving 9 bases between them. CDR3 DNA: TGCGCCAGCAGCCAAGACGGGGGTAACTCCTATAATTCACCCCTCCACTTT. Encoded protein: CASSQDGGNSYNSPLHF.

In nucleotides, the CDR3 is TGTGCCAGCAGTTTAGTGGGAGAAGAGACCCAGTACTTC. This translates into CASSLVGEETQYF. The chain couples TRBV28 to TRBJ2-5, with D perhaps matching TRBD2 (5 bases). CDR1 and CDR2 from the germline V gene are MDHEN and SYDVKM. V gave up 2 bases and J gave up 3 bases, with 7 bases separating them. The CDR3 loop spans 13 amino acids.

The CDR3 coding sequence is TGTGCCAGCAGCTTAGGTTTCGGAGAGACCCAGTACTTC. Translating it yields CASSLGFGETQYF. The chain recombines TRBV7-2 with TRBJ2-5; D gene ambiguous. Germline CDR1 and CDR2: SGHTA and FQGNSA. The V end was cut by 1 base, the J end by 4 bases, with 7 bases between. The CDR3 sequence is 13 residues long. Combining the CDR3 with reference TRBV7-2 and TRBJ2-5 gives the whole variable domain GAGVSQSPSNKVTEKGKDVELRCDPISGHTALYWYRQSLGQGLEFLIYFQGNSAPDKSGLPSDRFSAERTGGSVSTLTIQRTQQEDSAVYLCASSLGFGETQYFGPGTRLLVL.

The CDR3 DNA reads TGTGCCAGCAGTTCCAGTGGGGGATTTCGGTACAATGAGCAGTTCTTC. Translation: CASSSSGGFRYNEQFF. This chain joins TRBV28 and TRBJ2-1, with D possibly called TRBD1 or TRBD2 (5 bases each). CDR1 and CDR2 (germline): MDHEN, SYDVKM. This CDR3 spans 16 amino acids. Between the trimmed V and J ends, which lost 4 bases and 4 bases, there was a span of 17 bases.

The chain joins TRBV6-5 to TRBJ2-6, with unresolved D. Trimming removed 8 bases at V and 2 bases at J, with 10 bases between. The CDR3 is made up of 14 amino acids. Germline CDR1 MNHEY, CDR2 SVGAGI. CDR3 in DNA: TGTGCCAGCGGCCCTTCCACTGGGGCCAACGTCCTGACTTTC. Amino acids: CASGPSTGANVLTF.